The rows below give T cell receptor beta chains drawn from one sample of a study of cytomegalovirus exposure and HLA in healthy donors. The repertoire was sequenced with immunoSEQ multiplex PCR; TCRdb's copy has only in-frame clones and lacks some. Of 150,000 or so clones in the sample, 60% to 85% were seen once. Sequencing was done on a sample of PBMCs. Receptors originate from a man aged 35 to 55 in good health and CMV-seropositive. Both conserved end residues are part of each CDR3. Fields, in order: V gene, J gene, D gene, CDR3 length, clone size, CDR3 protein, CDR3 DNA. The D gene is left open where the match is weak. A row's size may be missing; if present it is once, few, many or a size class.

TRBV6-6	TRBJ2-7	TRBD2	14	-	CASIPVSGSAEQYF	TGTGCCAGCATCCCAGTTAGCGGGAGCGCCGAGCAGTACTTC
TRBV4-3	TRBJ2-5	-	13	-	CASSRDIEETQYF	TGCGCCAGCTCCCGGGACATTGAGGAGACCCAGTACTTC
TRBV15	TRBJ2-1	-	12	-	CATGGTDNEQFF	TGTGCCACGGGCGGGACAGACAATGAGCAGTTCTTC
TRBV9	TRBJ1-1	-	15	-	CASSVQGQMNTEAFF	TGTGCCAGCAGCGTACAGGGGCAGATGAACACTGAAGCTTTCTTT
TRBV21-1	TRBJ1-2	-	12	-	CASRRQFYGYTF	TGTGCCAGCCGTCGCCAGTTCTATGGCTACACCTTC
TRBV4-1	TRBJ2-7	TRBD1	14	-	CASSFRQGAYEQYF	TGCGCCAGCAGCTTCCGGCAGGGGGCCTACGAGCAGTACTTC
TRBV7-9	TRBJ1-3	-	16	-	CASSLGTGDSGNTIYF	TGTGCCAGCAGCTTAGGTACAGGAGACTCTGGAAACACCATATATTTT
TRBV28	TRBJ2-2	-	15	-	CASSPVLLNTGELFF	TGTGCCAGCAGTCCTGTGCTACTGAACACCGGGGAGCTGTTTTTT
TRBV2	TRBJ2-7	TRBD1	14	-	CASKVTDRTYEQYF	TGTGCCAGCAAGGTGACGGACAGGACCTACGAGCAGTACTTC
TRBV6-6	TRBJ2-5	-	12	-	CASRSPQETQYF	TGTGCCAGCAGGAGCCCGCAAGAGACCCAGTACTTC
TRBV7-7	TRBJ2-5	-	15	few	CASSLGPRQGGTQYF	TGTGCCAGCAGCTTGGGACCCAGACAGGGAGGGACCCAGTACTTC
TRBV10-2	TRBJ2-5	TRBD2	13	-	CASSTGGKETQYF	TGCGCCAGCAGTACGGGAGGGAAAGAGACCCAGTACTTC
TRBV27	TRBJ2-7	TRBD1	21	-	CASSFLSGGRGPRAPRNEQYF	TGTGCCAGCAGTTTTTTGTCGGGTGGCAGGGGGCCGAGGGCGCCTCGGAACGAGCAGTACTTC
TRBV9	TRBJ2-3	-	13	-	CASSPLGTDTQYF	TGTGCCAGCAGCCCTCTCGGCACAGATACGCAGTATTTT
TRBV15	TRBJ2-1	-	16	-	CATSRDRALRGNEQFF	TGTGCCACCAGCAGAGACCGGGCCTTAAGGGGTAATGAGCAGTTCTTC
TRBV14	TRBJ2-7	-	14	-	CASSQNYGGNEQYF	TGTGCCAGCAGCCAAAACTACGGTGGAAACGAGCAGTACTTC
TRBV29-1	TRBJ2-3	-	13	-	CSVRSGSTDTQYF	TGCAGCGTTAGAAGCGGGAGCACAGATACGCAGTATTTT
TRBV28	TRBJ2-1	TRBD1	13	-	CASIGGLGDEQFF	TGTGCCAGCATAGGGGGCCTCGGTGATGAGCAGTTCTTC
TRBV7-9	TRBJ2-3	-	12	-	CSSSPVGGPQYF	TGTTCCAGCAGCCCCGTGGGGGGGCCGCAGTATTTT
TRBV7-2	TRBJ1-5	-	17	few	CASSLGYRTYSNQPQHF	TGTGCCAGCAGCTTAGGGTACAGAACATATAGCAATCAGCCCCAGCATTTT
TRBV28	TRBJ1-1	TRBD1	15	-	CASSPSTGRGTEAFF	TGTGCCAGCAGTCCGTCGACAGGGAGAGGCACTGAAGCTTTCTTT
TRBV7-9	TRBJ2-1	-	14	-	CASSFLTEGNEQFF	TGTGCCAGCAGCTTCCTTACAGAAGGCAATGAGCAGTTCTTC
TRBV5-4	TRBJ2-7	TRBD2	15	-	CASSLTSGEGYEQYF	TGTGCCAGCAGCCTAACTAGCGGGGAAGGGTACGAGCAGTACTTC
TRBV13	TRBJ1-3	-	13	-	CASSLERGNTIYF	TGTGCCAGCAGCTTAGAGAGGGGAAACACCATATATTTT
TRBV28	TRBJ2-7	TRBD2	15	once	CASTDTSGSLYEQYF	TGTGCCAGCACCGACACTAGCGGGAGTTTGTACGAGCAGTACTTC
TRBV30	TRBJ1-1	-	14	-	CAWRRGNQNTEAFF	TGTGCCTGGAGGAGGGGGAACCAGAACACTGAAGCTTTCTTT
TRBV15	TRBJ1-2	TRBD1	16	-	CATSRDPDRGIDGYTF	TGTGCCACCAGCAGAGATCCCGACAGGGGGATTGATGGCTACACCTTC
TRBV4-2	TRBJ1-4	-	16	-	CASSSFEVVTNEKLFF	TGTGCCAGCAGTTCCTTTGAGGTAGTAACTAATGAAAAACTGTTTTTT
TRBV18	TRBJ2-6	TRBD2	15	-	CASSEAGAGANVLTF	TGTGCCAGCTCAGAAGCGGGGGCTGGGGCCAACGTCCTGACTTTC
TRBV7-9	TRBJ2-1	TRBD2	15	-	CASSSGGSRILEQFF	TGTGCCAGCAGCTCGGGCGGGAGCCGGATCCTTGAGCAGTTCTTC
TRBV7-8	TRBJ2-7	-	14	-	CASSARRFGYEQYF	TGTGCCAGCAGTGCACGGAGGTTCGGGTACGAGCAGTACTTC
TRBV7-6	TRBJ2-7	TRBD2	15	-	CASSLEGLGTYEQYF	TGTGCCAGCAGCTTAGAGGGACTAGGGACCTACGAGCAGTACTTC
TRBV5-4	TRBJ2-7	TRBD2	17	-	CASSPGGRYSGTYEQYF	TGTGCCAGCAGCCCCGGAGGGCGTTATAGCGGGACCTACGAGCAGTACTTC
TRBV5-1	TRBJ2-7	TRBD2	15	-	CASSPSSGSSYEQYF	TGCGCCAGCAGCCCATCTAGCGGGTCTTCCTACGAGCAGTACTTC
TRBV4-2	TRBJ2-7	TRBD2	17	-	CASSQDSGTSGSYEQYF	TGTGCCAGCAGCCAAGATTCGGGGACTAGCGGCTCCTACGAGCAGTACTTC
TRBV5-4	TRBJ2-3	-	14	few	CASSFGQGPDTQYF	TGTGCCAGCAGCTTTGGGCAGGGGCCAGATACGCAGTATTTT
TRBV15	TRBJ1-1	TRBD1	17	-	CATSRVKEGQGHTEAFF	TGTGCCACCAGCAGAGTAAAGGAGGGACAGGGCCACACTGAAGCTTTCTTT
TRBV9	TRBJ2-3	TRBD2	18	-	CASSVGRFSGSNTDTQYF	TGTGCCAGCAGCGTAGGTCGGTTTAGCGGGAGCAATACAGATACGCAGTATTTT
TRBV2	TRBJ2-4	-	13	-	CASFGLAKNIQYF	TGTGCCAGCTTTGGACTAGCCAAAAACATTCAGTACTTC
TRBV11-3	TRBJ1-1	-	13	-	CASSLGGKTEAFF	TGTGCCAGCAGCTTAGGAGGGAAGACTGAAGCTTTCTTT
TRBV5-6	TRBJ2-7	TRBD1	15	-	CASSLVGTAFYEQYF	TGTGCCAGCAGCTTGGTGGGGACAGCCTTCTACGAGCAGTACTTC
TRBV11-2	TRBJ2-7	TRBD1	17	-	CASSLRYRDRGREEQYF	TGTGCCAGCAGCCTCCGGTACCGGGACAGGGGAAGGGAGGAGCAGTACTTC
TRBV30	TRBJ2-7	TRBD2	19	-	CAWSDKAGLAGGPSYEQYF	TGTGCCTGGAGTGACAAGGCGGGACTAGCGGGAGGACCGTCCTACGAGCAGTACTTC
TRBV29-1	TRBJ1-4	-	13	-	CSAREQGREKLFF	TGCAGCGCCCGGGAGCAGGGCCGTGAAAAACTGTTTTTT
TRBV2	TRBJ2-2	-	16	-	CASSERAGLNTGELFF	TGTGCCAGCAGTGAACGGGCGGGCTTGAACACCGGGGAGCTGTTTTTT
TRBV9	TRBJ2-3	TRBD2	15	-	CASSAISGRIDTQYF	TGTGCCAGCAGCGCCATTAGCGGGAGAATAGATACGCAGTATTTT
TRBV5-4	TRBJ1-2	-	12	-	CASSFVGSGYTF	TGTGCCAGCAGCTTTGTGGGGAGCGGCTACACCTTC
TRBV5-1	TRBJ2-1	-	17	-	CASSLGGGLGSTAEQFF	TGCGCCAGCAGCTTAGGGGGAGGGTTAGGGAGTACGGCGGAGCAGTTCTTC
TRBV5-1	TRBJ2-7	TRBD2	14	-	CASSRSGSGDEQYF	TGCGCCAGCAGCCGGAGCGGGAGTGGAGACGAGCAGTACTTC
TRBV5-5	TRBJ2-7	TRBD2	15	-	CASSLGTSGGYEQYF	TGTGCCAGCAGCTTAGGGACTAGCGGAGGGTACGAGCAGTACTTC
TRBV9	TRBJ2-7	-	12	-	CASSSGGHEQYF	TGTGCCAGCAGCTCCGGGGGGCACGAGCAGTACTTC
TRBV5-6	TRBJ2-6	-	18	-	CASSLRGGPSSGANVLTF	TGTGCCAGCAGCTTGAGGGGAGGACCCTCTTCTGGGGCCAACGTCCTGACTTTC
TRBV5-4	TRBJ2-1	TRBD2	15	-	CASSLQLAGGDEQFF	TGTGCCAGCAGCTTGCAACTAGCGGGTGGGGATGAGCAGTTCTTC
TRBV5-6	TRBJ1-1	-	17	once	CASSLKVPDSLLHEAFF	TGTGCCAGCAGCTTGAAGGTCCCCGACAGCCTTTTACATGAAGCTTTCTTT
TRBV2	TRBJ2-5	TRBD1	14	-	CASSEDRGWETQYF	TGTGCCAGCAGTGAAGACAGGGGCTGGGAGACCCAGTACTTC
TRBV4-2	TRBJ2-5	TRBD2	15	-	CASSHGLAGKETQYF	TGTGCCAGCAGCCATGGTCTAGCGGGAAAAGAGACCCAGTACTTC
TRBV19	TRBJ1-2	-	16	-	CASSSLAGASIYGYTF	TGTGCCAGCTCCTCTCTCGCGGGGGCTTCTATCTATGGCTACACCTTC
TRBV27	TRBJ2-1	TRBD2	16	-	CASSHPLTSGSDEQFF	TGTGCCAGCAGCCACCCTTTGACTAGCGGGAGCGATGAGCAGTTCTTC
TRBV5-4	TRBJ1-1	-	14	-	CASSNRVSGTEAFF	TGTGCCAGCTCAAACAGGGTCTCGGGCACTGAAGCTTTCTTT
TRBV25-1	TRBJ2-1	TRBD2	17	-	CASSLAGGPRGGNEQFF	TGTGCCAGCAGTCTAGCGGGAGGGCCCCGAGGGGGCAATGAGCAGTTCTTC